The next 9 T cell receptor beta chains were all read from a single sample in a study of T cell responses to AZD1222 COVID-19 vaccine. Profiling relied on immunoSEQ multiplex PCR, and the TCRdb table lists in-frame clones only, not all of them. The table has approximately 77,000 clones, about 92% seen once; the top ten hold roughly 4.5%. The source was peripheral blood, collected 28 days after the second AZD1222 dose. These receptors were obtained from an adult who received the AZD1222 COVID-19 vaccine.

The rearrangement joins TRBV7-8 to TRBJ1-1, with D unclear. The CDR3 extends over 12 amino acids. Germline V gene lookup returns CDR1 SGHVS and CDR2 FQNEAQ. The germline V and J ends were trimmed by 5 bases and 7 bases, with 11 bases remaining between them. CDR3 amino acids: CASSHGPGEAFF. The CDR3 DNA reads TGTGCCAGCAGCCATGGGCCCGGTGAAGCTTTCTTT.

This clone was recorded once. The chain uses TRBV5-1 and TRBJ2-7; 7 bases are shared with TRBD2. Trimming took 0 bases from V and 2 from J; bases not matched to a gene: 5. Germline V lookup: CDR1 SGHRS, CDR2 YFSETQ. CDR3 size: 15 residues. DNA of the CDR3: TGCGCCAGCAGCTTGGATCGGGGGGAACCCTACGAGCAGTACTTC. This codes for CASSLDRGEPYEQYF.

A note on this clone: Sequence at one end of the junction differs from germline and may be a read error. The chain couples TRBV6-5 to TRBJ2-7, with 8 positions matching TRBD1. Germline CDR1 and CDR2: MNHEY and SVGAGI. The CDR3 loop spans 16 amino acids. CDR3 sequence reads: CASSSGQVTRSSEQYF. In DNA, the CDR3 is TGTGCCAGCAGTTCGGGACAGGTGACCCGCTCCTCCGAGCAGTACTTC.

This chain's CDR3 is CASTRGGMNQPQHF. CDR3 bases: TGTGCCAGTACGAGGGGCGGAATGAATCAGCCCCAGCATTTT. The V call is TRBV19, the J call TRBJ1-5, with a possible D match to TRBD1 (5 bases). The CDR3 covers 14 residues. Trimming took 7 bases from V and 4 from J, leaving 14 bases between them. CDR1 is LNHDA, CDR2 SQIVND, per germline (reference sequence).

CDR3 residues: CASSLGQGGAYEQYF. CDR3 bases: TGTGCCAGCAGCTTGGGTCAGGGGGGGGCCTACGAGCAGTACTTC. V is TRBV7-7 and J is TRBJ2-7, with D perhaps being TRBD1 or TRBD2 (7 bases each). The CDR3 contains 15 residues. Germline CDR1 SSHAT, CDR2 FNYEAQ (reference sequence). Trimming left V 3 bases short and J 2 bases short, with 14 bases between.

This clone was seen just once. V usage is TRBV27 and J usage is TRBJ1-2; D is unclear. Germline V gives CDR1 MNHEY, CDR2 SMNVEV (reference sequence). V shed 6 bases and J shed 2 bases, with 13 bases lying between them. CDR3 length: 14 amino acids. The CDR3 nucleotides read TGTGCCAGCAGCATAAGAACGGGGAACTATGGCTACACCTTC. Translation gives CASSIRTGNYGYTF.

This clone has only one observation. The CDR3 sequence: CASSQTYRGDVLTF. The CDR3, as DNA: TGTGCCAGCAGCCAGACCTACAGGGGAGACGTCCTGACTTTC. The chain employs TRBV11-2 and TRBJ2-6; TRBD1 matches at 7 bases. V lost 5 bases to trimming and J lost 11 bases; unmatched junction nucleotides: 9. The V gene's germline CDR1 is SGHAT and CDR2 FQNNGV. The CDR3 has 14 amino acids. The entire variable domain, with the rest obtained from reference TRBV11-2 and TRBJ2-6, is as follows: EAGVAQSPRYKIIEKRQSVAFWCNPISGHATLYWYQQILGQGPKLLIQFQNNGVVDDSQLPKDRFSAERLKGVDSTLKIQPAKLEDSAVYLCASSQTYRGDVLTFGAGSRLTVL.

This chain connects TRBV4-2 to TRBJ2-2, with D possibly called TRBD1 or TRBD2 (5 bases each). The CDR3 has 17 residues. Germline CDR1 reads LGHNA; CDR2 reads YNFKEQ. With 0 bases removed from V and 2 bases from J, the gap between germline ends came to 13 bases. The CDR3 bases are TGTGCCAGCAGCCAAGATCTCGGGGCGGATAACACCGGGGAGCTGTTTTTT. As protein: CASSQDLGADNTGELFF.

This sequence joins TRBV4-1 and TRBJ1-1; D uncertain. V was pared by 0 bases and J by 0 bases, with 11 bases between. The CDR3 has 16 amino acids. Germline CDR1 reads MGHRA; CDR2 reads YSYEKL. CDR3 sequence: CASSQDRGTVNTEAFF. The CDR3 region has the DNA TGCGCCAGCAGCCAAGATCGAGGAACGGTGAACACTGAAGCTTTCTTT.